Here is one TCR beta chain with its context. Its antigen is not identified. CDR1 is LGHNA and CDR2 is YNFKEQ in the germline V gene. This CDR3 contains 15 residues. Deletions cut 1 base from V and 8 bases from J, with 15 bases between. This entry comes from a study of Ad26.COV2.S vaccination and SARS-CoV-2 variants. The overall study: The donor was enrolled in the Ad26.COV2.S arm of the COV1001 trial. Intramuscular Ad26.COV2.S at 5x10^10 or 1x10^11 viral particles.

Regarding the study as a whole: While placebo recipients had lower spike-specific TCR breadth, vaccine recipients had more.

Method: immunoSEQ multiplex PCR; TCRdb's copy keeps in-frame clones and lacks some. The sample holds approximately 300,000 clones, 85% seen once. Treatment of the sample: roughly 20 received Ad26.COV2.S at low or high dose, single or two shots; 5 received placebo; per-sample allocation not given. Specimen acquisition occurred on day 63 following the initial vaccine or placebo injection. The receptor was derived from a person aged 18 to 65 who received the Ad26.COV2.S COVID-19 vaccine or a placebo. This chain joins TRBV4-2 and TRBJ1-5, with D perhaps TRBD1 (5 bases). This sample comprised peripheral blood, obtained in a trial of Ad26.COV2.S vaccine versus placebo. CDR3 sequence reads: CASSQGGREFEPQHF. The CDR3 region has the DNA TGTGCCAGCAGCCAAGGAGGCAGGGAATTTGAGCCCCAGCATTTT.